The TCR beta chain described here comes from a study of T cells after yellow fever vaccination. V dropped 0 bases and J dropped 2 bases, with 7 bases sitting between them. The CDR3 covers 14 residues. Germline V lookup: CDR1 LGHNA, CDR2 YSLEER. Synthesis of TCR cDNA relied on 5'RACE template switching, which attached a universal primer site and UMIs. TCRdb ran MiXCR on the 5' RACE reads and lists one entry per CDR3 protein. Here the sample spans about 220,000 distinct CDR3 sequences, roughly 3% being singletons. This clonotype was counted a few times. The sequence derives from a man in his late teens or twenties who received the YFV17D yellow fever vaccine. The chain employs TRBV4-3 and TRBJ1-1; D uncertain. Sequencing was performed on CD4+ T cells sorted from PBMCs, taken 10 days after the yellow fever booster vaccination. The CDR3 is CASSQESFNTEAFF. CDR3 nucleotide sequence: TGCGCCAGCAGCCAAGAGTCCTTCAACACTGAAGCTTTCTTT.